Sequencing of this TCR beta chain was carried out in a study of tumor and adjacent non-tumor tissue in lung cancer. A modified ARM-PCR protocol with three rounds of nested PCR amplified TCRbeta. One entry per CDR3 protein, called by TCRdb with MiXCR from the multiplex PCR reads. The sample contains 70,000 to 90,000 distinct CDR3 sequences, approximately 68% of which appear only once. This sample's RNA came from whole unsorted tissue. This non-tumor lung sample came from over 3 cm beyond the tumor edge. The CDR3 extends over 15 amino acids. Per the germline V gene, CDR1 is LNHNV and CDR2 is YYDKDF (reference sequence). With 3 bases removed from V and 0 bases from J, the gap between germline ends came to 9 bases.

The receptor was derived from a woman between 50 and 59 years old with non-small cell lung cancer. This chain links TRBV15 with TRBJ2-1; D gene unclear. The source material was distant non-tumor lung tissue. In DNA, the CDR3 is TGTGCCACCAGCAGCAATGACAACTCCTACAATGAGCAGTTCTTC. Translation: CATSSNDNSYNEQFF.